The 21 T cell receptor beta chains below were found in one sample sequenced in a study of blood T cell repertoires in COVID-19 (dated by TCRdb to about 2020). Libraries were prepared through the immunoSEQ multiplex PCR assay. TCRdb provides this immuneACCESS table in a form limited to in-frame rearrangements. Some clones are lacking; in checked studies, under half of them reflect an unresolved V gene, and why the rest are absent is not known. The sample table holds about 490,000 clones, of which 80% to 90% were seen once. The ten largest clones represent 3.2% of the sample. Sequencing was performed on peripheral blood. The receptors stem from a human donor in a cohort sampled during active COVID-19.

The chain recombines TRBV6-5 with TRBJ2-6; TRBD1 matches at 7 bases. CDR3 size: 16 residues. V gave up 4 bases and J gave up 6 bases; unmatched junction bases: 9. Germline V lookup: CDR1 MNHEY, CDR2 SVGAGI. CDR3 amino acids: CASSSTPGGQANVLTF. Here the CDR3 DNA reads TGTGCCAGCAGTTCAACTCCAGGGGGACAGGCCAACGTCCTGACTTTC.

The chain joins TRBV15 to TRBJ2-5; no definite D call. The CDR3 is 16 residues long. Germline assignment: CDR1 LNHNV and CDR2 YYDKDF (reference sequence). Trimming cost V 0 bases and J 5 bases, with 16 bases left between them. The CDR3 loop reads CATSRDLTRSEETQYF. In DNA form, the CDR3 reads TGTGCCACCAGCAGAGATTTAACGCGGAGCGAGGAGACCCAGTACTTC.

The J gene is TRBJ2-3, the V gene TRBV4-1; the match to TRBD2 covers 9 bases. Germline values: CDR1 MGHRA, CDR2 YSYEKL. The CDR3 is 16 residues long. J was trimmed by 2 bases and V by 1 base; bases with no gene match: 4. The CDR3 reads CASSQGLAGYTDTQYF. Written as DNA, the CDR3 is TGCGCCAGCAGCCAAGGGCTAGCGGGATACACAGATACGCAGTATTTT.

The chain joins TRBV28 to TRBJ2-2; a weak D match, TRBD1 (6 bases). This CDR3 contains 15 residues. The V end was cut by 3 bases, the J end by 4 bases, with 12 bases between. Germline assignment: CDR1 MDHEN and CDR2 SYDVKM. The CDR3 nucleotides are TGTGCCAGCAGTTTTAGCAGGGGACGCACCGGGGAGCTGTTTTTT. It yields the protein CASSFSRGRTGELFF.

The chain is built from TRBV28 and TRBJ2-5; a weak D match, TRBD1 (5 bases). V was shortened by 5 bases and J by 4 bases, with 14 bases between the two germline ends. The CDR3 length is 14 residues. Germline V CDR1 and CDR2: MDHEN, SYDVKM. The CDR3 protein is CASSHPNRRETQYF. The DNA of the CDR3 is TGTGCCAGCAGTCATCCAAACAGGCGAGAGACCCAGTACTTC.

This clone was recorded once. V is TRBV3-1 (or the pseudogene TRBV3-2) and J is TRBJ2-3; 7 nucleotides match TRBD1. Looked up from germline, CDR1 is LGHDT and CDR2 is YNNKEL (reference sequence). V lost 0 bases to trimming and J lost 3 bases; unmatched junction nucleotides: 12. This CDR3 spans 18 amino acids. For the CDR3, the DNA is TGTGCCAGCAGCCAAGATGGCAGGGGGACACGTGGGACAGATACGCAGTATTTT. It encodes CASSQDGRGTRGTDTQYF.

The chain uses TRBV28 and TRBJ1-3; the D is unclear. The CDR3 is 15 amino acids. Deletions cut 3 bases from V and 1 base from J, with 10 bases between. Germline CDR1 and CDR2: MDHEN and SYDVKM. CDR3 sequence (DNA): TGTGCCAGCAGTTTCGATCGGGGATCTGGAAACACCATATATTTT. Translation gives CASSFDRGSGNTIYF.

The rearrangement joins TRBV5-6 to TRBJ1-2, with D uncertain. This CDR3 region has 15 residues. Germline values: CDR1 SGHDT, CDR2 YYEEEE. Trimming stripped 4 bases from V and 7 bases from J, with 20 bases between. CDR3 protein: CASSLRVRPEGGYTF. CDR3 sequence (DNA): TGTGCCAGCAGCCTACGAGTCCGGCCAGAGGGTGGCTACACCTTC. Combining the CDR3 with reference TRBV5-6 and TRBJ1-2 gives the whole variable domain DAGVTQSPTHLIKTRGQQVTLRCSPKSGHDTVSWYQQALGQGPQFIFQYYEEEERQRGNFPDRFSGHQFPNYSSELNVNALLLGDSALYLCASSLRVRPEGGYTFGSGTRLTVV.

This sequence joins TRBV24-1 and TRBJ2-5, with 7 bases identical to TRBD1. Germline V gene lookup returns CDR1 KGHDR and CDR2 SFDVKD. After removal of 2 bases from V and 1 base from J, the junction contained 6 bases not matched to a gene. The CDR3 totals 16 residues. CDR3 loop: CATSDSTGSLQETQYF. In DNA, the CDR3 is TGTGCCACCAGTGATTCGACAGGGTCTCTCCAAGAGACCCAGTACTTC.

The J gene is TRBJ1-5, the V gene TRBV12-3 or TRBV12-4; D not resolved. The CDR3 totals 13 residues. The V end was cut by 2 bases, the J end by 4 bases, with 6 bases between. DNA of the CDR3: TGTGCCAGCAGTTTAAACTGGAATCAGCCCCAGCATTTT. Its protein is CASSLNWNQPQHF.

This sequence joins TRBV27 and TRBJ2-7; D possibly corresponds to TRBD2 (5 bases). Germline CDR1 reads MNHEY; CDR2 reads SMNVEV (reference sequence). Trimming pared 6 bases from V and 5 bases from J, leaving 20 bases between. The CDR3 totals 15 residues. The CDR3 protein is CASSPGVRIPHEQYF. The DNA for the CDR3 is TGTGCCAGCAGCCCCGGGGTTAGAATCCCCCACGAGCAGTACTTC.

V gene TRBV6-5 combines with J gene TRBJ2-7; D remains ambiguous. The germline V gene encodes CDR1 MNHEY and CDR2 SVGAGI. V gave up 7 bases and J gave up 1 base, with 17 bases separating them. This CDR3 contains 15 residues. CDR3 bases: TGTGCCAGCAAATCCGGTCCGGAGAATTCCTACGAGCAGTACTTC. Its translation: CASKSGPENSYEQYF.

This chain links TRBV20-1 with TRBJ2-3; 7 bases agree with TRBD2. The CDR3 is made up of 14 amino acids. The V and J ends lost 3 bases and 3 bases, in that order; junction bases with no gene match: 6. Germline CDR1 is DFQATT and CDR2 is SNEGSKA (reference sequence). The CDR3 region is CSASPGLLTDTQYF. The CDR3, as DNA: TGCAGTGCTAGTCCGGGACTACTGACAGATACGCAGTATTTT.

The genes are TRBV27 and TRBJ1-2; TRBD1 matches 7 bases. This CDR3 is 14 amino acids long. V lost 8 bases, J lost 9 bases, and 15 bases stayed unmatched. Germline lookup yields CDR1 MNHEY and CDR2 SMNVEV (reference sequence). For the CDR3, the DNA is TGTGCCAGCCTCCCTTTGGGCGGGGACAGTCGCTACACCTTC. Translation gives CASLPLGGDSRYTF.

The chain is built from TRBV6-2 or TRBV6-3 and TRBJ2-7, with 9 bases that match TRBD1. V lost 1 base to trimming and J lost 2 bases; unmatched junction nucleotides: 6. There are 16 residues in the CDR3. Germline V gene lookup returns CDR1 MNHEY and CDR2 SVGEGT. This CDR3 reads CASSYWHGQGTYEQYF. The CDR3 DNA reads as TGTGCCAGCAGTTACTGGCACGGACAGGGGACCTACGAGCAGTACTTC.

The chain carries TRBV6-2 or TRBV6-3 and TRBJ1-4, with 9 bases fitting TRBD1. Trimming removed 4 bases from V and 7 bases from J; junction bases left unmatched: 7. Looked up from germline, CDR1 is MNHEY and CDR2 is SVGEGT. This CDR3 is 15 amino acids long. The CDR3 reads CASSSPTGGSEKLFF. The CDR3 DNA follows: TGTGCCAGCAGTTCCCCGACAGGGGGAAGTGAAAAACTGTTTTTT.

V gene TRBV5-1 combines with J gene TRBJ1-1, with a tentative D call TRBD1 (6 bases). The CDR3 covers 19 residues. In germline, CDR1 is SGHRS, CDR2 YFSETQ. Trimming cost V 1 base and J 4 bases, with 26 bases left between them. The CDR3: CASSLWQGKKRGVVTEAFF. DNA of the CDR3: TGCGCCAGCAGCTTGTGGCAGGGGAAGAAGAGAGGGGTTGTCACTGAAGCTTTCTTT.

The chain carries TRBV28 and TRBJ2-2; maybe TRBD1 (7 bases). Trimming left V 7 bases short and J 0 bases short, with 15 bases between. The CDR3 runs 16 residues. From germline, CDR1 is MDHEN and CDR2 SYDVKM. The CDR3 DNA follows: TGTGCCAGCACCACAGGAGGGGGCGCGAACACCGGGGAGCTGTTTTTT. Its translation: CASTTGGGANTGELFF.

CDR3 loop: CASSSGRSGNTIYF. The CDR3 DNA is TGTGCCAGCAGCTCGGGGAGGTCTGGAAACACCATATATTTT. The chain joins TRBV5-6 to TRBJ1-3; no clear D. The CDR3 has 14 amino acids. The V gene's germline CDR1 is SGHDT and CDR2 YYEEEE. The V and J ends lost 3 bases and 1 base respectively, with 8 bases between them.

The gene calls are TRBV3-1 (or the pseudogene TRBV3-2) and TRBJ1-2, with 10 bases fitting TRBD1. V gave up 0 bases and J gave up 7 bases; unmatched junction bases: 5. Germline CDR1 is LGHDT and CDR2 is YNNKEL (reference sequence). The CDR3 extends over 15 amino acids. Here the CDR3 reads CASSQDGTGAGGYTF. In nucleotides, the CDR3 is TGTGCCAGCAGCCAAGATGGGACAGGGGCCGGTGGCTACACCTTC.

This sequence joins TRBV2 and TRBJ2-1; TRBD2 matches at 9 bases. Germline V lookup: CDR1 SNHLY, CDR2 FYNNEI. The CDR3 length is 14 residues. J lost 6 bases, V lost 6 bases, and 6 bases had no gene match. CDR3 nucleotide sequence: TGTGCCAGCAGCCAGACTAGCGGCTCCAATGAGCAGTTCTTC. It yields the protein CASSQTSGSNEQFF.